The entry below describes one T cell receptor (beta chain). What it binds is not known. These data belong to a study of CD4 T cells in relation to SARS-CoV-2 and coronaviruses. Turning to the study itself: TCR beta CDR3s were sequenced after approximately ten-day antigen culture of PBMCs.

The unexposed donors gave CD4+ T cells in about 2011-2018, prior to COVID-19. CD4+ T cells were isolated from the cells after about 11 days of culture. Unexposed-donor CD4+ T cells were probed with SARS-CoV-2 S/N and four cold-coronavirus spikes, cells permitting. Libraries were prepared by immunoSEQ multiplex PCR; TCRdb keeps only in-frame clonotypes and omits some of them. The data contain around 22,000 clones, about 80% of them singletons. Germline CDR1 is PRHDT and CDR2 is FYEKMQ (reference sequence). V dropped 4 bases and J dropped 5 bases, with 13 bases sitting between them. This CDR3 comprises 14 residues.

The sequence was collected from a human donor in good health. Sequenced material: CD4+ T cells from PBMCs, cultured in vitro. The V and J genes are TRBV13 and TRBJ2-3, with D possibly matching TRBD2 (6 bases). CDR3 amino acids: CASSWRGVEDTQYF. As DNA, the CDR3 is TGTGCCAGCAGCTGGCGGGGTGTGGAAGATACGCAGTATTTT.